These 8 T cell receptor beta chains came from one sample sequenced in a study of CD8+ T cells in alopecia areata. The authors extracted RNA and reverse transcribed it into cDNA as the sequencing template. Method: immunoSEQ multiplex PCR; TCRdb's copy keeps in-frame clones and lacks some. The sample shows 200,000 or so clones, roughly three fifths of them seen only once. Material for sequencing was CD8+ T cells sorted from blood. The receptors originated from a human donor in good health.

The CDR3 reads CASSVARSRTDSYSGANVLTF. The CDR3 DNA sequence: TGTGCCAGCAGCGTAGCCAGATCCCGGACAGATAGTTACTCTGGGGCCAACGTCCTGACTTTC. The chain combines TRBV9 with TRBJ2-6; maybe TRBD1 (6 bases). Trimming stripped 0 bases from V and 0 bases from J, with 22 bases between. The CDR3 totals 21 residues. Germline CDR1 SGDLS, CDR2 YYNGEE.

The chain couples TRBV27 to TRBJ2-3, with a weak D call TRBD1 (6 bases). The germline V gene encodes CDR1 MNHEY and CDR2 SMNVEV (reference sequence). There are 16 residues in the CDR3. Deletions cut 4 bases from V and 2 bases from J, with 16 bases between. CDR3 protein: CASSYLNREATDTQYF. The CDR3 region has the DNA TGTGCCAGCAGTTACCTGAACAGGGAAGCCACAGATACGCAGTATTTT.

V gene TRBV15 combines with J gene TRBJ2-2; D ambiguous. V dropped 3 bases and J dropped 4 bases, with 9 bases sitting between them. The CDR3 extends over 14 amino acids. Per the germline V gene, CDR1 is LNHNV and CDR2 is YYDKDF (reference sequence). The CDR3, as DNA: TGTGCCACCAGCAGTTTTACAGCCACCGGGGAGCTGTTTTTT. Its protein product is CATSSFTATGELFF. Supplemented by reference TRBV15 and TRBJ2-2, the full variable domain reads DAMVIQNPRYQVTQFGKPVTLSCSQTLNHNVMYWYQQKSSQAPKLLFHYYDKDFNNEADTPDNFQSRRPNTSFCFLDIRSPGLGDTAMYLCATSSFTATGELFFGEGSRLTVL.

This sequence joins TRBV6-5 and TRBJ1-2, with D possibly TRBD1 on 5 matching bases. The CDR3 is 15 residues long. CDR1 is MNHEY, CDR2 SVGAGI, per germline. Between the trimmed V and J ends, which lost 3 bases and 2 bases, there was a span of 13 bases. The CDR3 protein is CASSYTAGLNYGYTF. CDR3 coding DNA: TGTGCCAGCAGTTATACGGCGGGGCTAAACTATGGCTACACCTTC.

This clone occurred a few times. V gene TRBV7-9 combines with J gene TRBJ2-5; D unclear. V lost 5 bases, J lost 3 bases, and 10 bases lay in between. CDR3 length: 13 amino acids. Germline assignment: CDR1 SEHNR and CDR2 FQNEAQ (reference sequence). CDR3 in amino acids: CASSPAQEETQYF. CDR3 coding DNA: TGTGCCAGCAGCCCAGCCCAGGAAGAGACCCAGTACTTC.

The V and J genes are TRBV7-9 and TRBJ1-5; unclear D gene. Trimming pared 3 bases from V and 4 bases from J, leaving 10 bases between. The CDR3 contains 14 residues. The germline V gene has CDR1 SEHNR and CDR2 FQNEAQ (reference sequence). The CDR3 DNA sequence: TGTGCCAGCAGCTTTAAGGGCGAGAATCAGCCCCAGCATTTT. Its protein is CASSFKGENQPQHF.

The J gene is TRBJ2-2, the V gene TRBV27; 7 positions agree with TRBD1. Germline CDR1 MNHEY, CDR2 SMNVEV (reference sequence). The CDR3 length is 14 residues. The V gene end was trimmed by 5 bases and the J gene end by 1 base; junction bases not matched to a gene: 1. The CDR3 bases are TGTGCCAGCAGTCGGACAGGGAACACCGGGGAGCTGTTTTTT. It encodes CASSRTGNTGELFF.

CDR3 nucleotide sequence: TGCGCCAGCAGGTGGAGCGGATATAAATCCACAGATACGCAGTATTTT. This codes for CASRWSGYKSTDTQYF. This chain connects TRBV5-1 to TRBJ2-3; D perhaps matches TRBD2 (5 bases). Trimming stripped 5 bases from V and 2 bases from J, with 18 bases between. The germline V gene encodes CDR1 SGHRS and CDR2 YFSETQ. The CDR3 runs to 16 residues. Full variable domain (remainder filled in from reference TRBV5-1 and TRBJ2-3): KAGVTQTPRYLIKTRGQQVTLSCSPISGHRSVSWYQQTPGQGLQFLFEYFSETQRNKGNFPGRFSGRQFSNSRSEMNVSTLELGDSALYLCASRWSGYKSTDTQYFGPGTRLTVL.